The 15 T cell receptor beta chains below come from one sample, sequenced in a study of blood T cells in healthy people across ages. Sample-barcoded 5' priming and a J-beta primer mix drove a second PCR of 7 to 11 cycles. MiXCR was run by TCRdb on the 5' RACE reads, yielding one entry per CDR3 protein. Among 500,000 to 700,000 distinct CDR3 sequences listed, roughly 30% were seen once. The source material was blood. These TCRs come from a woman aged 80 or over in good health.

This clonotype occurred many times. The chain links TRBV15 to TRBJ2-5; the D gene could be TRBD1 or TRBD2 (6 bases each). Germline-derived CDR1 and CDR2 are LNHNV and YYDKDF (reference sequence). CDR3 size: 13 residues. Trimming stripped 9 bases from V and 5 bases from J, with 16 bases between. The CDR3 DNA reads as TGTGCCACGCAAGCCGGGGGCACCGAGACCCAGTACTTC. This gives the protein CATQAGGTETQYF.

This clonotype was counted many times. The chain's CDR3 is CASSSTGLQETQYF. CDR3 DNA sequence: TGTGCCAGCAGCTCCACCGGGCTCCAAGAGACCCAGTACTTC. The V call is TRBV7-8, the J call TRBJ2-5; D is undetermined. This CDR3 has 14 residues. V was shortened by 4 bases and J by 1 base, with 10 bases between the two germline ends. CDR1 is SGHVS and CDR2 is FQNEAQ in the germline V gene.

This clonotype has a handful of counts. CDR3 bases: TGCGCCAGCAGCCCCGAGGGGGGGGGCAGATATGGCTACACCTTC. Residues: CASSPEGGGRYGYTF. V is TRBV5-1 and J is TRBJ1-2; the D gene is possibly TRBD1 (6 bases). The CDR3 spans 15 residues. V lost 4 bases, J lost 5 bases, and 18 bases lay in between. Germline CDR1 SGHRS, CDR2 YFSETQ.

In this sample, this clonotype turned up a few times. This rearrangement joins TRBV7-2 to TRBJ2-5; a possible D gene is TRBD2 (6 bases). CDR1 and CDR2 from the germline V gene are SGHTA and FQGNSA. The CDR3 covers 15 residues. Trimming removed 1 base from V and 5 bases from J, with 14 bases in between. CDR3 protein: CASSLVTGVGETQYF. As DNA, the CDR3 is TGTGCCAGCAGCTTAGTGACGGGGGTCGGGGAGACCCAGTACTTC. Drawing the rest from reference TRBV7-2 and TRBJ2-5, the complete variable domain is GAGVSQSPSNKVTEKGKDVELRCDPISGHTALYWYRQSLGQGLEFLIYFQGNSAPDKSGLPSDRFSAERTGGSVSTLTIQRTQQEDSAVYLCASSLVTGVGETQYFGPGTRLLVL.

This clonotype was seen ten or more times. The gene calls are TRBV20-1 and TRBJ2-3; D gene uncertain. CDR3 size: 9 residues. Germline CDR1 is DFQATT and CDR2 is SNEGSKA (reference sequence). The CDR3 region has the DNA TGCAGAGTCGGGTATACGCAGTATTTT. This codes for CRVGYTQYF.

A word on this clonotype: Given a much more abundant clone one base away, this may be a read error. The genes are TRBV20-1 and TRBJ1-2; no definite D call. Germline CDR1 and CDR2: DFQATT and SNEGSKA (reference sequence). V was shortened by 7 bases and J by 7 bases, with 22 bases between the two germline ends. The CDR3 covers 14 residues. The CDR3 reads CSVGVGVGMRGYTF. CDR3 sequence (DNA): TGCAGTGTTGGGGTTGGGGTCGGCATGCGTGGCTACACCTTC.

This clonotype was counted between two and nine times. This rearrangement joins TRBV30 to TRBJ2-5; D is possibly TRBD2 (5 bases). CDR1 is GTSNPN, CDR2 SVGIG, per germline (reference sequence). CDR3 length: 12 amino acids. Trimming took off 2 bases at V and 4 bases at J, with 8 bases between the two ends. CDR3 sequence reads: CAWSSAGETQYF. As DNA, the CDR3 is TGTGCCTGGAGTAGTGCGGGAGAGACCCAGTACTTC. The complete variable domain, with remaining parts taken from reference TRBV30 and TRBJ2-5, reads SQTIHQWPATLVQPVGSPLSLECTVEGTSNPNLYWYRQAAGRGLQLLFYSVGIGQISSEVPQNLSASRPQDRQFILSSKKLLLSDSGFYLCAWSSAGETQYFGPGTRLLVL.

Concerning this clonotype itself: Given a much more abundant clone one base away, this may be a read error. The J gene is TRBJ2-3, the V gene TRBV7-3; tentative D call: TRBD1 (5 bases). Germline loops: CDR1 SGHTA, CDR2 FQGTGA. V lost 6 bases to trimming and J lost 1 base, with 14 bases between them. The CDR3 runs to 15 residues. The DNA of the CDR3 is TGTGCCAGCAGTCTTAGCAGGGATCGCACAGATACGCAGTATTTT. Its protein is CASSLSRDRTDTQYF.

Many counts were recorded for this clonotype. V gene TRBV14 combines with J gene TRBJ2-7; TRBD2 might be the D (5 bases). This CDR3 has 17 amino acids. Trimming removed 0 bases at V and 3 bases at J, with 18 bases between. The germline gives CDR1 SGHDN, CDR2 FVKESK. Written as DNA, the CDR3 is TGTGCCAGCAGCCAAGATTTGGGTGAAACGGGGAGCTACGAGCAGTACTTC. Its translation: CASSQDLGETGSYEQYF.

This clonotype was seen ten or more times. This CDR3 reads CASSKAGESYEQYF. CDR3 nucleotide sequence: TGTGCCAGCAGCAAAGCCGGCGAGTCCTACGAGCAGTACTTC. This chain links TRBV21-1 with TRBJ2-7. TRBV21-1 is flagged as a pseudogene. CDR3 size: 14 residues.

In its sample, this clonotype was seen many times. The chain has TRBV24-1 and TRBJ2-7; tentative D call: TRBD2 (6 bases). The CDR3 extends over 14 amino acids. The V gene's germline CDR1 is KGHDR and CDR2 SFDVKD. Trimming removed 11 bases at V and 4 bases at J, with 20 bases between. CDR3 sequence (DNA): TGTGCCAACCGCGGGGATCCCGTGCAGTACGAGCAGTACTTC. It is translated as CANRGDPVQYEQYF.

The rearrangement links TRBV12-5 to TRBJ1-1; D is unclear. This CDR3 is 11 amino acids long. Between the trimmed V and J ends, which lost 5 bases and 11 bases, there was a span of 12 bases. The germline gives CDR1 LGHNT, CDR2 FRNRAP. The CDR3 nucleotides read TGTGCTAGTGGTCCACACAATAGGGCTTTCTTT. Amino acids: CASGPHNRAFF.

The chain recombines TRBV29-1 with TRBJ1-1; D is undetermined. Trimming left V 7 bases short and J 4 bases short, with 16 bases between. Germline V gene sequence: CDR1 SQVTM, CDR2 ANQGSEA. The CDR3 is made up of 13 amino acids. The CDR3 sequence is CSARSWGSTEAFF. The CDR3 region has the DNA TGCAGCGCCCGCTCGTGGGGAAGCACTGAAGCTTTCTTT.

The rearrangement joins TRBV6-1 to TRBJ1-5; 8 bases align to TRBD1. From germline, CDR1 is MNHNS and CDR2 SASEGT. The CDR3 contains 19 residues. V lost 10 bases and J lost 1; bases outside the gene matches: 21. The CDR3 loop is CAIHRDRWKGRGSNQPQHF. CDR3 sequence (DNA): TGTGCCATCCACCGGGACAGGTGGAAGGGAAGGGGGAGCAATCAGCCCCAGCATTTT.

The chain couples TRBV27 to TRBJ1-5; D gene ambiguous. This CDR3 spans 9 amino acids. Germline V gene sequence: CDR1 MNHEY, CDR2 SMNVEV (reference sequence). Trimming removed 9 bases at V and 8 bases at J, with 5 bases between. The CDR3 sequence is CASSKPQHF. The DNA for the CDR3 is TGTGCCAGTTCTAAGCCCCAGCATTTT.